This T cell receptor (beta chain) was retrieved from a study of human T cells and chemical hapten exposure (dated by TCRdb to about 2021). Looking at the study overall: For sensitization, 2% DPC in acetone was applied to a 2 cm by 2 cm area of upper inner arm skin. Libraries were pooled for sequencing, and per-sample TCR yields varied mainly because of small differences in library volumes within the pool. The patient cohort, mostly female, included alopecia areata with under or over 50% scalp involvement, alopecia totalis and alopecia universalis. Patch testing was performed on the upper back with Finn chambers containing 0.01% DPC, and the patch tests were scored after 6 days according to International Contact Dermatitis Research Group standards. Blood for TCR sequencing was provided by twenty-nine alopecia patients at one to four time points (pre-sensitization, 2, 6 and 24 weeks). Blood was sampled from patients pre-sensitization (week 0) and at 2, 6 and about 24 weeks after DPC sensitization. Patients additionally received weekly therapeutic DPC doses to the scalp throughout the roughly 25-week study period. The study tracked peripheral blood TCR repertoire changes in vivo during primary and secondary sensitization to the hapten diphenylcyclopropenone (DPC) in alopecia patients.

The germline V gene (reference sequence) specifies DFQATT as CDR1 and SNEGSKA as CDR2. The CDR3 runs 14 amino acids, cysteine and phenylalanine included. The read is trimmed to its CDR3 DNA, 42 bases read in frame from base 1. V trim: 6 bases; J trim: 5 bases; unmatched bases: 9. Overall study outcomes, separate from this receptor: Patch test score correlated positively with the number of PT1 expanded TCRs, reaching significance at thresholds 8, 16 and 32 but not at 4. Significantly more large CDR3 similarity clusters were formed by expanded TCRs than by pre-sensitization or healthy control sets, consistent with antigen-driven responses. Alopecia, a presumed autoimmune disease, was present in all patients, so the immune response of the patients might differ from that of healthy individuals. Repeated subsampling changed both the strength of the expansion versus patch-test correlation and the threshold at which that correlation became significant. DPC sensitization did not change how many TCRs were above 1 in 1000 frequency, and no evidence was found of alterations in global repertoire structure.

This clonotype was seen more than once but under ten times. Its antigen target is currently unknown. No much larger clonotype is one base removed from it; base qualities were not supplied. Explained via the paper, the time point label denotes: patch test 2, 6 weeks after DPC sensitization. The treatment or condition label of this sample denotes: therapeutic diphenylcyclopropenone sensitization with weekly scalp DPC. Blood at each patch-test visit was drawn before the patch test was applied. Patients were considered eligible if aged 18 to 70, diagnosed with alopecia and deemed suitable for DPC therapy, and patients were excluded if pregnant. Total RNA was extracted from unfractionated whole blood that had been collected in Tempus Blood RNA tubes. The library was produced with RACE. TCRdb names NextSeq 500 as the instrument used. Library preparation attached unique molecular identifiers to individual cDNA molecules for quantitative, reproducible TCR counting. Each blood RNA sample was used to sequence both TCR alpha and TCR beta chains. Per the source publication's procedure: Samples had a median of 95,638 TCRs, with a range from about 23,224 to 750,000. The Decombinator software suite was used to annotate the V, J and CDR3 of the TCR reads. For the PS versus PT1 abundance plots, all samples were subsampled to the same number of TCRs (28,000). TCRs were defined as expanded if absent before sensitization and observed at least eight times at the 2-week time point. Through fastp at Q25 and MiXCR, TCRdb rebuilt clones from the public reads, retaining in-frame beta chains. Records with the same CDR3 protein are collapsed into one entry carrying the most frequent genes and DNA. TCRdb assigned the V and J calls; the authors' analysis was not used. For this sample there are around 99,000 distinct CDR3 sequences; about 10% appear just once. Roughly 2% of the sample belongs to the ten largest clones.

The receptor chain draws on TRBV20-1 and TRBJ2-2, with 7 bases aligning to TRBD1. Here the sequenced sample was whole blood, taken in connection with sensitization to the hapten diphenylcyclopropenone (DPC). This TCR derives from a man aged 40-55 years with alopecia areata. Some clones in this sample may be carry-over from other donors' samples. DNA sequence: TGCAGTGCCCAAGACGACAGGGTAACCGGGGAGCTGTTTTTT. Protein translation: CSAQDDRVTGELFF.